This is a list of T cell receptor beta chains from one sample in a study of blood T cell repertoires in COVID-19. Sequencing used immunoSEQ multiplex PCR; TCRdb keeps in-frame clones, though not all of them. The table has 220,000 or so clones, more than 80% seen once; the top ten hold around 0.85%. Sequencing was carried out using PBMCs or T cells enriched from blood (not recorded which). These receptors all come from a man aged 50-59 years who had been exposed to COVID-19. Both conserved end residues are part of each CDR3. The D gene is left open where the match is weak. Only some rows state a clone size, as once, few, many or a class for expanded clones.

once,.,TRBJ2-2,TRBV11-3,CASSSSYTGELFF,TGTGCCAGCAGCTCTTCCTACACCGGGGAGCTGTTTTTT
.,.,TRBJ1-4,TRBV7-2,CASSLDRRGGELFF,TGTGCCAGCAGCTTAGACCGTCGGGGAGGTGAACTGTTTTTT
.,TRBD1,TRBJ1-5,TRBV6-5,CASSSTGGYQPQHF,TGTGCCAGCAGCTCCACAGGGGGCTATCAGCCCCAGCATTTT
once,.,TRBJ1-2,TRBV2,CASKWNRNYGYTF,TGTGCCAGCAAATGGAACAGGAACTATGGCTACACCTTC
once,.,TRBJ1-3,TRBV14,CASSQVCTGSGGNTIYF,TGTGCCAGCAGCCAAGTTTGTACAGGGTCGGGAGGAAACACCATATATTTT
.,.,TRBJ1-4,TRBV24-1,CATSDLGSGEKLFF,TGTGCCACCAGTGATTTGGGCTCGGGGGAAAAACTGTTTTTT
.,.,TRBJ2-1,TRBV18,CASSLTGFSYNEQFF,TGTGCCAGCTCACTTACGGGGTTTTCCTACAATGAGCAGTTCTTC
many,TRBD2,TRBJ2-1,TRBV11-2,CASSSPAGGPYNEQFF,TGTGCCAGCAGCTCCCCCGCGGGAGGGCCGTACAATGAGCAGTTCTTC
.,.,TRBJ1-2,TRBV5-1,CASSLATGEIGYGYTF,TGCGCCAGCAGCTTGGCCACCGGGGAAATCGGCTATGGCTACACCTTC
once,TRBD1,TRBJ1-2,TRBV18,CASSPGQGKTVYGYTF,TGTGCCAGCTCACCAGGACAGGGGAAGACGGTATATGGCTACACCTTC
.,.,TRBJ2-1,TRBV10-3,CAISASSYNEQFF,TGTGCCATCAGTGCTAGTTCCTACAATGAGCAGTTCTTC
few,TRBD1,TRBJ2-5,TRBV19,CASRRTGPLQETQYF,TGTGCCAGTAGGCGGACAGGGCCCCTCCAAGAGACCCAGTACTTC
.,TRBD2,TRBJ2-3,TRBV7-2,CASILIAGTDTQYF,TGTGCCAGCATCCTTATAGCGGGTACAGATACGCAGTATTTT
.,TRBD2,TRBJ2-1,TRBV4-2,CASSRRTSGYNEQFF,TGTGCCAGCAGCCGAAGGACTAGCGGGTACAATGAGCAGTTCTTC
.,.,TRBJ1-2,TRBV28,CASRNPGGLHGYTF,TGTGCCAGCAGGAACCCGGGCGGGTTGCATGGCTACACCTTC
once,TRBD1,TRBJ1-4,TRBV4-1,CASSPSRGREKLFF,TGCGCCAGCAGCCCCTCCAGGGGGCGAGAAAAACTGTTTTTT
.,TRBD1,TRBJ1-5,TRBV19,CASSIDLWRDRVPGGNQPQHF,TGTGCCAGTAGTATAGATCTATGGAGGGACAGGGTCCCCGGGGGCAATCAGCCCCAGCATTTT
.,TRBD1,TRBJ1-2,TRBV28,CASRLTGGSGYTF,TGTGCCAGCAGACTAACAGGGGGCAGTGGCTACACCTTC
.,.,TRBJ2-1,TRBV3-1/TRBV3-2,CASSLTPGQGYNEQFF,TGTGCCAGCAGCCTCACCCCCGGGCAGGGTTACAATGAGCAGTTCTTC
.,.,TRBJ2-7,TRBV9,CASSVLGAGEQYF,TGTGCCAGCAGCGTATTGGGGGCCGGCGAGCAGTACTTC
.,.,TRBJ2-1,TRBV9,CASSYLGLVYNEQFF,TGTGCCAGCAGCTATCTAGGACTGGTCTACAATGAGCAGTTCTTC
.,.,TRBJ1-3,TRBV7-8,CASSVIRVGSGNTIYF,TGTGCCAGCAGCGTGATAAGAGTTGGCTCTGGAAACACCATATATTTT
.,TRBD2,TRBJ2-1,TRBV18,CASSPGLAGSYNEQFF,TGTGCCAGCTCACCGGGACTAGCGGGTAGCTACAATGAGCAGTTCTTC
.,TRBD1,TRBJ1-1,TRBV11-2,CASSNRDRPSVTEAFF,TGTGCCAGCAGCAACCGGGACAGGCCCTCGGTCACTGAAGCTTTCTTT